The 26 T cell receptor beta chains below all came from one sample that was sequenced in a study of OX40 agonist ivuxolimab in advanced cancers. The library was obtained by the immunoSEQ multiplex PCR assay. TCRdb obtained this table from immuneACCESS and retained in-frame rearrangements with V and J assigned. These tables miss some clones; where compared with another copy, unresolved V genes account for less than half of the shortfall, and the remainder is unexplained. The sample has about 90,000 clones on record, roughly 89% of them singletons. Jointly, the top ten make up around 1.5% of the sample. The sequenced sample was CD4+ or CD8+ T cells sorted from blood, obtained in a trial of the OX40 agonist ivuxolimab. These receptors all stem from an adult with an advanced solid tumor such as melanoma, head and neck, liver or kidney cancer.

V usage is TRBV10-1 and J usage is TRBJ2-7; possible D gene TRBD2, 6 bases. In germline, CDR1 is WNHNN, CDR2 SYGVQD (reference sequence). V was trimmed by 7 bases and J by 0 bases, leaving 25 bases between them. The CDR3 is 18 amino acids. The DNA for the CDR3 is TGCGCCAGCACCCGGGGACTGGGAGCTACCCTGAGCTCCTACGAGCAGTACTTC. The encoded protein is CASTRGLGATLSSYEQYF.

This clone was observed once. V usage is TRBV2 and J usage is TRBJ2-7, with D tentatively TRBD1 or TRBD2 (6 bases each). Germline V CDR1 and CDR2: SNHLY, FYNNEI. V shed 4 bases and J shed 3 bases, with 13 bases lying between them. This CDR3 is built from 14 residues. This CDR3 reads CASSGGAGDYEQYF. The CDR3 DNA follows: TGTGCCAGCAGTGGGGGGGCAGGTGACTACGAGCAGTACTTC. Variable domain in full (rest from reference TRBV2 and TRBJ2-7): EPEVTQTPSHQVTQMGQEVILRCVPISNHLYFYWYRQILGQKVEFLVSFYNNEISEKSEIFDDQFSVERPDGSNFTLKIRSTKLEDSAMYFCASSGGAGDYEQYFGPGTRLTVT.

This clone was found once. The genes are TRBV29-1 and TRBJ2-7; 8 nucleotides agree with TRBD1. The CDR3 sequence is 14 residues long. Germline V gene data show CDR1 as SQVTM and CDR2 as ANQGSEA. V trimming: 6 bases; J trimming: 5 bases; junction bases outside the gene matches: 12. The CDR3 sequence is CSVGPRTGYDEQYF. The CDR3, as DNA: TGCAGCGTGGGGCCCAGGACAGGGTACGACGAGCAGTACTTC.

J is TRBJ2-3 and V is TRBV7-3; 10 bases map to TRBD2. The germline V gene has CDR1 SGHTA and CDR2 FQGTGA. The CDR3 spans 15 residues. Unmatched junction bases numbered 2, after V lost 4 bases and J lost 1 base. As DNA, the CDR3 is TGTGCCAGCAGCTCACTAGCGGGACGCACAGATACGCAGTATTTT. Residues: CASSSLAGRTDTQYF.

CDR3 nucleotides: TGTGCCAGCAGTCCCACCGGCGGGTGGTGGGAAAAACTGTTTTTT. It specifies CASSPTGGWWEKLFF. The rearrangement links TRBV6-5 to TRBJ1-4, with no clear D. Germline V gives CDR1 MNHEY, CDR2 SVGAGI. Trimming removed 5 bases from V and 8 bases from J, with 18 bases in between. The length of the CDR3 is 15 residues.

The rearrangement uses TRBV7-9 and TRBJ2-7; tentatively, D is TRBD1 (6 bases). This CDR3 has 15 residues. From germline, CDR1 is SEHNR and CDR2 FQNEAQ (reference sequence). V lost 7 bases and J lost 2, with 18 bases in between. The CDR3 loop is CASTLGAGKPYEQYF. The CDR3 DNA sequence: TGTGCCAGCACCTTGGGGGCAGGAAAACCCTACGAGCAGTACTTC.

Concerning this clone: A read error may produce the germline difference seen at one junction end. The sample holds other DNA sequences that translate to the same CDR3. The J gene is TRBJ2-3, the V gene TRBV18; unclear D gene. From germline, CDR1 is KGHSH and CDR2 LQKENI. This CDR3 has 13 amino acids. The DNA for the CDR3 is TGTGCCAGCTCGCCACTGCTCACAGATACGCAGTATTTT. Translating gives CASSPLLTDTQYF. Full variable domain (missing parts from reference TRBV18 and TRBJ2-3): NAGVMQNPRHLVRRRGQEARLRCSPMKGHSHVYWYRQLPEEGLKFMVYLQKENIIDESGMPKERFSAEFPKEGPSILRIQQVVRGDSAAYFCASSPLLTDTQYFGPGTRLTVL.

This rearrangement joins TRBV18 to TRBJ1-3, with D unresolved. Germline V gene lookup returns CDR1 KGHSH and CDR2 LQKENI. V was shortened by 5 bases and J by 4 bases, with 9 bases between the two germline ends. The CDR3 contains 13 residues. The DNA for the CDR3 is TGTGCCAGCTCAAACCCTACCGGAAACACCATATATTTT. It specifies CASSNPTGNTIYF.

This clone is a singleton in its sample. Written as DNA, the CDR3 is TGCAGTGCTAGTTATATAGGTGAGCAGTTCTTC. Protein sequence: CSASYIGEQFF. The chain carries TRBV20-1 and TRBJ2-1; D call uncertain. V lost 3 bases and J 9 bases, leaving 9 bases between the germline ends. Germline CDR1 and CDR2: DFQATT and SNEGSKA (reference sequence). The CDR3 runs 11 residues.

This chain connects TRBV11-1 to TRBJ2-1; D is possibly TRBD1 (5 bases). Trimming took off 2 bases at V and 4 bases at J, with 6 bases between the two ends. Germline V gene data show CDR1 as SGHAT and CDR2 as FQDESV (reference sequence). The CDR3 loop spans 13 amino acids. CDR3 region: CASSLRQYNEQFF. DNA of the CDR3: TGTGCCAGCAGCTTACGACAGTACAATGAGCAGTTCTTC.

The chain recombines TRBV5-5 with TRBJ2-5, with a weak D call TRBD1 (6 bases). The CDR3 sequence is 13 residues long. Germline-derived CDR1 and CDR2 are SGHKS and YYEKEE (reference sequence). Trimming removed 3 bases at V and 2 bases at J, with 8 bases between. CDR3 bases: TGTGCCAGCAGCTACGGGACACAAGAGACCCAGTACTTC. Its translation: CASSYGTQETQYF.

V is TRBV18 and J is TRBJ1-1; perhaps TRBD1 as D (6 bases). The CDR3 extends over 12 amino acids. The germline CDR1 and CDR2 sequences are KGHSH and LQKENI. The V end was cut by 0 bases, the J end by 9 bases, with 8 bases between. The DNA for the CDR3 is TGTGCCAGCTCACCACCGACAGGTAAAGCTTTCTTT. Its protein product is CASSPPTGKAFF.

This clone was seen a few times. The chain employs TRBV28 and TRBJ2-1; no clear D gene. V lost 4 bases and J lost 1, with 5 bases in between. Germline-derived CDR1 and CDR2 are MDHEN and SYDVKM. The CDR3 loop spans 13 amino acids. CDR3 DNA sequence: TGTGCCAGCAGTTCTGGTTCCTACAATGAGCAGTTCTTC. As protein: CASSSGSYNEQFF.

J is TRBJ2-2 and V is TRBV2; D unclear. Germline-derived CDR1 and CDR2 are SNHLY and FYNNEI. The CDR3 is 11 amino acids. V shed 7 bases and J shed 7 bases, with 7 bases lying between them. CDR3 nucleotides: TGTGCCAGCATAAGGGACGGGGAGCTGTTTTTT. Amino acid sequence: CASIRDGELFF.

The V gene is TRBV14, the J gene TRBJ2-3; D is possibly TRBD2 (5 bases). Trimming removed 2 bases at V and 2 bases at J, with 11 bases between. Per the germline V gene, CDR1 is SGHDN and CDR2 is FVKESK. This CDR3 comprises 15 residues. The CDR3 region has the DNA TGTGCCAGCAGCCAATCGGGATTCCCCACAGATACGCAGTATTTT. Protein product: CASSQSGFPTDTQYF.

This clone was detected only a few times. The J gene is TRBJ1-5, the V gene TRBV30; D is ambiguous. Between the trimmed V and J ends, which lost 1 base and 3 bases, there was a span of 7 bases. The CDR3 runs 13 residues. Germline lookup yields CDR1 GTSNPN and CDR2 SVGIG (reference sequence). In DNA, the CDR3 is TGTGCCTGGAGTGCGACAAACAATCAGCCCCAGCATTTT. Translation gives CAWSATNNQPQHF.

The chain is built from TRBV7-2 and TRBJ2-3, with a tentative D call TRBD1 (5 bases). The CDR3 has 14 amino acids. Germline loops: CDR1 SGHTA, CDR2 FQGNSA. V lost 0 bases and J 2 bases, leaving 6 bases between the germline ends. In nucleotides, the CDR3 is TGTGCCAGCAGCTTAGCGACAGCCACAGATACGCAGTATTTT. Its translation: CASSLATATDTQYF. Using reference TRBV7-2 and TRBJ2-3 for the parts outside the CDR3, the full variable domain is GAGVSQSPSNKVTEKGKDVELRCDPISGHTALYWYRQSLGQGLEFLIYFQGNSAPDKSGLPSDRFSAERTGGSVSTLTIQRTQQEDSAVYLCASSLATATDTQYFGPGTRLTVL.

The chain is built from TRBV21-1 and TRBJ1-2; the D call in the table, TRBD1, was not verified against the DNA. TRBV21-1 is a known pseudogene. The CDR3 loop spans 18 amino acids. CDR3 sequence (DNA): TGTGCCAGCAGCAAAGCGACGGCAGGGGGACCCCGGGTCAATGGCTACACCTTC. Translation: CASSKATAGGPRVNGYTF.

The chain links TRBV27 to TRBJ1-2, with D maybe TRBD1 (6 bases). Germline CDR1 is MNHEY and CDR2 is SMNVEV (reference sequence). The CDR3 spans 14 residues. Trimming cost V 2 bases and J 5 bases, with 12 bases left between them. CDR3 sequence: CASSLAGAAYGYTF. The CDR3 nucleotides are TGTGCCAGCAGTTTAGCAGGGGCTGCTTATGGCTACACCTTC.

This clone was counted once. The rearrangement joins TRBV6-5 to TRBJ2-2, with TRBD2 matching 8 bases. Per germline, CDR1 MNHEY and CDR2 SVGAGI. The trim removed 6 bases at V and 7 bases at J, leaving 7 bases unmatched. The CDR3 totals 14 residues. The CDR3 DNA reads TGTGCCAGCAGGGAGCGGGAGAGTCTCGGGGAGCTGTTTTTT. Amino acid sequence: CASRERESLGELFF.

V is TRBV29-1 and J is TRBJ1-1; TRBD1 matches 7 bases. There are 16 residues in the CDR3. J was trimmed by 0 bases and V by 5 bases; bases with no gene match: 12. Per the germline V gene, CDR1 is SQVTM and CDR2 is ANQGSEA. The CDR3 loop is CSVPSDREPMNTEAFF. Written as DNA, the CDR3 is TGCAGCGTTCCGTCTGACAGGGAACCCATGAACACTGAAGCTTTCTTT.

The chain combines TRBV6-5 with TRBJ2-7, with D perhaps given as TRBD1 or TRBD2 (6 bases each). Looked up from germline, CDR1 is MNHEY and CDR2 is SVGAGI. The V and J ends lost 4 bases and 6 bases respectively, with 10 bases between them. This CDR3 region has 12 residues. CDR3 bases: TGTGCCAGCAGTTGGGGGGCGTTCGAGCAGTACTTC. It translates to CASSWGAFEQYF.

The chain has TRBV11-2 and TRBJ2-6, with D tentatively TRBD2 (7 bases). V lost 6 bases, J lost 0 bases, and 21 bases lay in between. The length of the CDR3 is 19 residues. CDR1 SGHAT and CDR2 FQNNGV come from the germline V gene. This chain's CDR3 is CASRRGATIASSGANVLTF. The CDR3 nucleotides read TGTGCCAGCAGACGGGGGGCCACAATAGCCAGCTCTGGGGCCAACGTCCTGACTTTC.

This rearrangement joins TRBV7-2 to TRBJ1-1; weak D call: TRBD1 (5 bases). Germline V gene lookup returns CDR1 SGHTA and CDR2 FQGNSA. The V end was cut by 4 bases, the J end by 1 base, with 10 bases between. The length of the CDR3 is 14 residues. CDR3 loop: CASSSGRANTEAFF. The CDR3 DNA reads TGTGCCAGCAGCTCGGGACGGGCGAACACTGAAGCTTTCTTT.

Comment on this clone: An end of the junction does not agree with germline; a read error may underlie this. The genes are TRBV7-7 and TRBJ1-5; D is unclear. Germline loops: CDR1 SSHAT, CDR2 FNYEAQ (reference sequence). This CDR3 is 13 amino acids long. The CDR3 loop is CASSLAPGQPQHF. The CDR3 bases are TGTGCTAGCAGCTTAGCGCCCGGTCAGCCCCAGCATTTT.

This clone showed up just a few times. This specimen includes other DNA sequences encoding the same CDR3. V and J are TRBV5-4 and TRBJ2-5; possible D gene TRBD1, 6 bases. The CDR3 runs to 14 residues. Trimming stripped 0 bases from V and 2 bases from J, with 8 bases between. Germline assignment: CDR1 SGHNT and CDR2 YYREEE (reference sequence). The CDR3 reads CASSLAGQQETQYF. The CDR3 nucleotides read TGTGCCAGCAGCTTGGCCGGACAGCAAGAGACCCAGTACTTC.